This paragraph reports one TCR beta chain. Its antigen remains unknown. The data were obtained in a study of cytomegalovirus exposure and HLA in healthy donors. Study-wide background: The roughly 120 validation repertoires matched the roughly 700 first-cohort repertoires in platform, a later analysis reported.

The donors formed part of the approximately 110-subject validation cohort, distinct from the approximately 630-subject first cohort. Whole-study results and caveats: Some TCR beta chains (around 160 of them) were listed as cytomegalovirus-associated. According to a later analysis, TCR clusters from the first cohort tended to co-occur in the roughly 110 validation repertoires.

The V and J ends lost 7 bases and 8 bases respectively, with 24 bases between them. CDR3 size: 15 residues. CDR1 SGHRS and CDR2 YFSETQ come from the germline V gene. TCRdb's table, derived via immunoSEQ multiplex PCR, lists solely in-frame clones and lacks some. The sample carries about 200,000 clones, around 86% recorded once. This chain connects TRBV5-1 to TRBJ1-2; D perhaps matches TRBD1 (6 bases). The receptor's source is a young woman in good health and CMV-seropositive. The sequenced material came from PBMCs. The CDR3 protein is CASRRLAPAGVGYTF. Written as DNA, the CDR3 is TGCGCCAGCCGACGTCTCGCCCCGGCAGGGGTAGGCTACACCTTC.